This TCR beta chain appears in the sequencing data of a study of blood T cell repertoires in COVID-19 (dated by TCRdb to the early 2020s). General notes on the study: Samples from collaborators originated in the United States, Italy and Spain and spanned both the acute and convalescent phases of COVID-19. The prospective study material was composed of cDNA or gDNA derived from T cells, B-cell-depleted T cells, or PBMCs. The dataset comprised deeply sampled blood TCRbeta repertoires from subjects exposed to, actively infected with, or recovered from COVID-19. The repertoires were released in a freely available public database intended as a resource for research on the immune response to SARS-CoV-2. The samples were drawn from the first 160 participants of the ongoing ImmuneRACE study and from some 1,300 subjects provided by 6 global collaborators. A de-identified subject ID, COVID-19 status, age in years and sex were almost always included in the sample metadata. Where available, HLA class I and class II types were taken from metadata supplied by the sample provider and were not determined by assay-based typing. Overall results and qualifications from the work: The amount of clinical and demographic metadata varied by source and participant and was provided uncurated.

TCRbeta CDR3 regions were amplified from genomic DNA by means of the immunoSEQ Assay, a bias-controlled multiplex PCR. In the paper's pipeline: The number of nucleated cells in each sample was estimated from the amplification of reference gene primers within the assay. To quantify the absolute abundance of each unique TCRbeta CDR3 rearrangement, sequence reads were collapsed and filtered. Productive Simpson clonality was computed per sample as the square root of Simpson's diversity index over productive rearrangements. The table comes from immuneACCESS by way of TCRdb, which keeps in-frame sequences with V and J called. Part of the clones is missing from these tables; in studies checked, under half for an unresolved V gene and the rest for unknown reasons. That table is the source of V, J and clone size, and D and trimming were worked out from the DNA. The sample table holds about 160,000 clones, of which roughly 73% were seen once. In total, the top ten clones hold approximately 2.8% of the sample.

The count of this clone is one. What antigen it recognizes has not been identified. Base quality data are lacking; no much larger clone is found one base away. Trimming removed 6 bases from V and 0 bases from J, leaving 15 bases between the germline ends. The CDR3, from cysteine to phenylalanine, totals 16 residues. Of all the DNA, just the CDR3 is kept, 48 bases in frame from base 1. The germline V gene provides CDR1 KGHSH and CDR2 LQKENI. The collaborating institutions used their own protocols to collect whole blood in K2EDTA tubes. For TCRbeta analysis, collaborators shipped samples as frozen whole blood, isolated PBMCs, or DNA extracted from either of those sample types.

This TCR was sampled from a man aged 65 to 85 with acute or convalescent COVID-19. The sequence joins TRBV18 to TRBJ1-5, and possibly TRBD1, on 6 matching bases. Source material: peripheral blood. The CDR3 here reads CASSQNRGNSNQPQHF. The DNA is TGTGCCAGCTCCCAAAATAGGGGGAATAGCAATCAGCCCCAGCATTTT.